This record concerns one TCR beta chain sequence. This specimen comes from a study of blood T cells in healthy people across ages. Whole-study context: Per two T cells, template switching captured roughly one barcoded beta molecule.

The authors ran a second PCR of 7 to 11 cycles using a sample-barcoded 5' primer and a J-beta primer mix. A single record per CDR3 protein comes from TCRdb applying MiXCR to the 5' RACE reads. The sample carries some 1.5 million distinct CDR3 sequences, 28% recorded once. Sequencing was done on a sample of blood. The clonotype comes from a woman in her thirties in good health.

The CDR3 sequence is CSVTEGNQPQHF. In DNA form, the CDR3 reads TGCAGCGTTACGGAAGGGAATCAGCCCCAGCATTTT. The chain is built from TRBV29-1 and TRBJ1-5; D gene unclear. Germline values: CDR1 SQVTM, CDR2 ANQGSEA. CDR3 size: 12 residues. The V end lost 5 bases, the J end lost 4 bases, and 9 bases lay between the germline ends.